One and the same sample provided the 2 T cell receptor beta chains below, sequenced in a study of T cell responses to AZD1222 COVID-19 vaccine. The protocol was immunoSEQ multiplex PCR, while the TCRdb copy is restricted to in-frame clones and leaves out a portion. The table lists about 140,000 clones, about 86% of them singletons. The sample here was peripheral blood, taken 28 days after the second AZD1222 dose. The receptors were sampled from an adult who received the AZD1222 COVID-19 vaccine.

The chain uses TRBV2 and TRBJ1-2; D possibly corresponds to TRBD1 (6 bases). Trimming removed 2 bases from V and 4 bases from J, with 11 bases in between. The germline gives CDR1 SNHLY, CDR2 FYNNEI. The CDR3 runs to 14 residues. CDR3 bases: TGTGCCAGCAGTGAATACGGACAGAGCTATGGCTACACCTTC. This sequence encodes CASSEYGQSYGYTF. The entire variable domain, with the rest obtained from reference TRBV2 and TRBJ1-2, is as follows: EPEVTQTPSHQVTQMGQEVILRCVPISNHLYFYWYRQILGQKVEFLVSFYNNEISEKSEIFDDQFSVERPDGSNFTLKIRSTKLEDSAMYFCASSEYGQSYGYTFGSGTRLTVV.

V and J are TRBV9 and TRBJ1-2, with D maybe TRBD1 (5 bases). V lost 2 bases, J lost 5 bases, and 13 bases lay in between. Per the germline V gene, CDR1 is SGDLS and CDR2 is YYNGEE. There are 14 residues in the CDR3. CDR3 sequence reads: CASSVDRGAYGYTF. The CDR3 DNA is TGTGCCAGCAGCGTGGATCGAGGGGCGTATGGCTACACCTTC.